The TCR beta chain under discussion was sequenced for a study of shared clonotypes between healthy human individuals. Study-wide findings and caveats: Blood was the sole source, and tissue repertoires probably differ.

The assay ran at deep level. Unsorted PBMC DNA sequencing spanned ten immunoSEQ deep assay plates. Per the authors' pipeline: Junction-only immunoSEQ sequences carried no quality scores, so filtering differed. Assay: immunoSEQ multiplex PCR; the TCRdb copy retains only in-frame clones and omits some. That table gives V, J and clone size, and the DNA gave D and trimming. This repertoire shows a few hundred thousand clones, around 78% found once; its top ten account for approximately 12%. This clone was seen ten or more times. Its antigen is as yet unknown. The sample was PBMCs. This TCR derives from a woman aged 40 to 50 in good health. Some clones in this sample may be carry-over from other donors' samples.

This CDR3 reads CASSMEYNSYGYTF. The CDR3, as DNA: TGTGCCAGCAGTATGGAGTACAATAGTTATGGCTACACCTTC. V gene TRBV11-2 combines with J gene TRBJ1-2; no firm D call. The V and J ends lost 6 bases and 5 bases respectively, with 16 bases between them. This CDR3 spans 14 amino acids. Germline values: CDR1 SGHAT, CDR2 FQNNGV.